The 4 T cell receptor beta chains in this list originate from one sample, sequenced in a study of blood T cell repertoires in COVID-19. Generated by immunoSEQ multiplex PCR, the TCRdb table keeps only in-frame clones and is missing some. The data contain a few hundred thousand clones, around nine tenths of them singletons. Sequencing used PBMCs or T cells enriched from blood (not recorded which). These receptors came from a woman in her forties or fifties who had recovered from COVID-19.

The CDR3 DNA follows: TGTGCCAGCAGTTACTCGGGACTCTCGGGGGGCTACACCTTC. Protein: CASSYSGLSGGYTF. The chain joins TRBV6-5 to TRBJ1-2, with TRBD1 as a possible D gene (5 bases). Germline assignment: CDR1 MNHEY and CDR2 SVGAGI. The V gene lost 0 bases and the J gene lost 8 bases, with 13 bases spanning the gap. CDR3 size: 14 residues.

V gene TRBV2 combines with J gene TRBJ2-2; 9 bases are shared with TRBD1. V lost 4 bases to trimming and J lost 4 bases; unmatched junction nucleotides: 10. CDR1 SNHLY and CDR2 FYNNEI come from the germline V gene. This CDR3 contains 17 residues. The CDR3 DNA sequence: TGTGCCAGCAGTGCGACCGGGACAGGGTTCTCCACCGGGGAGCTGTTTTTT. The encoded protein is CASSATGTGFSTGELFF.

The chain is built from TRBV7-2 and TRBJ1-2; 8 nucleotides align to TRBD1. The V segment lost 5 bases and the J segment 9 bases; nucleotides outside the gene matches: 8. Germline V CDR1 and CDR2: SGHTA, FQGNSA. The CDR3 totals 13 residues. The CDR3 reads CASSRQGQWSYTF. The CDR3 DNA sequence: TGTGCCAGCAGCAGACAGGGGCAGTGGAGCTACACCTTC.

The V and J genes are TRBV9 and TRBJ1-2; TRBD1 is a possible D gene (5 bases). CDR1 SGDLS and CDR2 YYNGEE come from the germline V gene. The CDR3 has 15 residues. V was trimmed by 0 bases and J by 2 bases, leaving 11 bases between them. CDR3 sequence: CASSVDPGPNYGYTF. The CDR3 DNA is TGTGCCAGCAGCGTAGACCCAGGGCCCAACTATGGCTACACCTTC. Variable domain in full (rest from reference TRBV9 and TRBJ1-2): DSGVTQTPKHLITATGQRVTLRCSPRSGDLSVYWYQQSLDQGLQFLIQYYNGEERAKGNILERFSAQQFPDLHSELNLSSLELGDSALYFCASSVDPGPNYGYTFGSGTRLTVV.